Below, one T cell receptor (beta chain) is given with its context. No antigen is known for it. Trimming took 0 bases from V and 0 from J, leaving 22 bases between them. The V gene's germline CDR1 is LNHNV and CDR2 YYDKDF (reference sequence). The CDR3 extends over 20 amino acids. These data originate in a study of cytomegalovirus exposure and HLA in healthy donors. Study-level findings and limits: For TCR beta chains, V- and J-gene trimming was later linked to a missense DCLRE1C variant.

PCR employed 60 Vbeta and 13 Jbeta primers. This table comes from immunoSEQ multiplex PCR, and its TCRdb copy is limited to in-frame clones, with some not included. There are fewer than 150,000 clones in the sample; roughly three quarters occur only once, and 4.5% to 6% lies in the top ten. The sequencing sample was made of PBMCs. This chain links TRBV15 with TRBJ2-3, with a weak D call TRBD1 (5 bases). This receptor was identified in a male donor in good health and CMV-seronegative. CDR3 nucleotide sequence: TGTGCCACCAGCAGAGATTTGGGGCGTAAAAAGTCGCCTAGCACAGATACGCAGTATTTT. This encodes CATSRDLGRKKSPSTDTQYF. Full variable domain (remainder filled in from reference TRBV15 and TRBJ2-3): DAMVIQNPRYQVTQFGKPVTLSCSQTLNHNVMYWYQQKSSQAPKLLFHYYDKDFNNEADTPDNFQSRRPNTSFCFLDIRSPGLGDTAMYLCATSRDLGRKKSPSTDTQYFGPGTRLTVL.